The rows below give T cell receptor beta chains drawn from one sample of a study of OX40 agonist ivuxolimab in advanced cancers. Clones were read by immunoSEQ multiplex PCR, and TCRdb kept only the in-frame ones, dropping some. The data contain about 52,000 clones, approximately 88% of them singletons. The sample consisted of CD4+ or CD8+ T cells sorted from blood, taken in a trial of the OX40 agonist ivuxolimab. These receptors were obtained from an adult with an advanced solid tumor such as melanoma, head and neck, liver or kidney cancer. CDR3s include the opening cysteine and the closing phenylalanine or tryptophan. Fields, in order: clone size, J gene, D gene, V gene, CDR3 DNA, CDR3 protein. The D gene is left open where the match is weak. Clone size is given for some rows only: seen once, a few or many times, or a class if the clone is expanded.

size: .; J: TRBJ2-7; D: .; V: TRBV2; DNA: TGTGCCAGCAGCACAGAGTACGAGCAGTACTTC; CDR3: CASSTEYEQYF
size: .; J: TRBJ2-5; D: TRBD2; V: TRBV7-6; DNA: TGTGCCAGCAGCTCCAGAGCGGGAGAGGAGACCCAGTACTTC; CDR3: CASSSRAGEETQYF
size: .; J: TRBJ1-2; D: .; V: TRBV28; DNA: TGTGCCAGCAGTTCTTGGCGCCTGAGCACCTTC; CDR3: CASSSWRLSTF
size: .; J: TRBJ1-5; D: .; V: TRBV7-8; DNA: TGTGCCAGCAGCTCCAGACAGCAGGGTTATCAGCCCCAGCATTTT; CDR3: CASSSRQQGYQPQHF
size: .; J: TRBJ1-3; D: .; V: TRBV25-1; DNA: TGTGCCAGCAGTGGGACTTGGGGGGGAAACACCATATATTTT; CDR3: CASSGTWGGNTIYF
size: .; J: TRBJ2-1; D: .; V: TRBV11-3; DNA: TGTGCCAGCAGCCTCTCGCGGACTTATGAGCAGTTCTTC; CDR3: CASSLSRTYEQFF
size: few; J: TRBJ2-1; D: .; V: TRBV6-4; DNA: TGTGCCAGCAGTGACAAAGGCCTGGGGGGCAATGAGCAGTTCTTC; CDR3: CASSDKGLGGNEQFF
size: once; J: TRBJ2-1; D: .; V: TRBV29-1; DNA: TGCAGCGCCCTCAGACTGGCGGTAAATGAGCAGTTCTTC; CDR3: CSALRLAVNEQFF
size: .; J: TRBJ1-2; D: .; V: TRBV10-2; DNA: TGCGCCAGCACCTCTAGAATCGGGGGCGATGACGGCTACACCTTC; CDR3: CASTSRIGGDDGYTF
size: .; J: TRBJ2-5; D: .; V: TRBV7-3; DNA: TGTGCCAGCAGCTTACAGGGAGCCCAAGAGACCCAGTACTTC; CDR3: CASSLQGAQETQYF
size: once; J: TRBJ1-1; D: .; V: TRBV25-1; DNA: TGTGCCAGCAGTGAGGCAGGACTTCGTGGCACTGAAGCTTTCTTT; CDR3: CASSEAGLRGTEAFF
size: .; J: TRBJ2-3; D: .; V: TRBV2; DNA: TGTGCCAGCAGGGTGGGGGTTGGGACAGATACGCAGTATTTT; CDR3: CASRVGVGTDTQYF
size: .; J: TRBJ1-4; D: TRBD1; V: TRBV5-6; DNA: TGTGCCAGCAGCTTGATGGACAGGGGAGAAAAACTGTTTTTT; CDR3: CASSLMDRGEKLFF
size: .; J: TRBJ2-7; D: .; V: TRBV5-1; DNA: TGCGCCAGCAGCTTGGAAGGGGACGAGCAGTACTTC; CDR3: CASSLEGDEQYF
size: .; J: TRBJ1-1; D: .; V: TRBV28; DNA: TGTGCCAGCAGGCGGGACCCAGCAAAACCTGAAGCTTTCTTT; CDR3: CASRRDPAKPEAFF
size: .; J: TRBJ1-1; D: TRBD1; V: TRBV10-2; DNA: TGCGCCAGCAGTGAGTTGGGAGGGACAGAATCTGAAGCTTTCTTT; CDR3: CASSELGGTESEAFF
size: .; J: TRBJ1-2; D: .; V: TRBV4-2; DNA: TGTGCCAGCAGCCAAGCGACGACAGACTATGGCTACACCTTC; CDR3: CASSQATTDYGYTF
size: .; J: TRBJ1-6; D: .; V: TRBV6-1; DNA: TGTGCCAGCAGTGAAGCCCCGGTCTCACCCCTCCACTTT; CDR3: CASSEAPVSPLHF
size: .; J: TRBJ1-1; D: .; V: TRBV19; DNA: TGTGCCAGTAGTATGACCCCTCATTCTGAAGCTTTCTTT; CDR3: CASSMTPHSEAFF
size: .; J: TRBJ2-1; D: TRBD2; V: TRBV9; DNA: TGTGCCAGCAGCGCGGTGCCGGGACTAGCGGGATACAATGAGCAGTTCTTC; CDR3: CASSAVPGLAGYNEQFF
size: .; J: TRBJ1-3; D: TRBD1; V: TRBV2; DNA: TGTGCCAGCAGTCGGGACAGGGGTGGATACACCATATATTTT; CDR3: CASSRDRGGYTIYF
size: .; J: TRBJ2-1; D: .; V: TRBV7-3; DNA: TGTGCCAGCAGCTTATACGGGGGCACGGATGAGCAGTTCTTC; CDR3: CASSLYGGTDEQFF
size: once; J: TRBJ2-1; D: .; V: TRBV2; DNA: TGTGCCAGCACCTTCTATTCCGGGCCGCGGGTAGATGCGTTCTTC; CDR3: CASTFYSGPRVDAFF
size: .; J: TRBJ1-2; D: TRBD1; V: TRBV6-1; DNA: TGTGCCAGCAGTGGCCTCGCCCCTATACAGGGGGACGGCTACACCTTC; CDR3: CASSGLAPIQGDGYTF
size: once; J: TRBJ2-1; D: .; V: TRBV10-3; DNA: TGTGCCATAAAACCCCCCGGGAGTGGCTCCTACAATGAGCAGTTCTTC; CDR3: CAIKPPGSGSYNEQFF
size: .; J: TRBJ2-1; D: .; V: TRBV2; DNA: TGTGCCAGCAGTTCTGAGGGGAGGAATGAGCAGTTCTTC; CDR3: CASSSEGRNEQFF
size: .; J: TRBJ1-6; D: .; V: TRBV5-1; DNA: TGCGCCAGCAGCCCGACAGGTAGCTCCTATAATTCACCCCTCCACTTT; CDR3: CASSPTGSSYNSPLHF
size: .; J: TRBJ1-1; D: .; V: TRBV28; DNA: TGTGCCAGCAGCTCCCTGCTGGGGGCGTTAGGGAGGGACACTGAAGCTTTCTTT; CDR3: CASSSLLGALGRDTEAFF
size: once; J: TRBJ2-2; D: TRBD1; V: TRBV6-1; DNA: TGTGCCAGTTCCCGGGACAGGGGGACCGGGGAGCTGTTTTTT; CDR3: CASSRDRGTGELFF
size: once; J: TRBJ2-2; D: .; V: TRBV7-7; DNA: TGTGCCAGCAGCGCCGGGGACACCGGGGAGCTGTTTTTT; CDR3: CASSAGDTGELFF
size: .; J: TRBJ1-2; D: TRBD1; V: TRBV27; DNA: TGTGCCAGCAGCCGTATCCTAGCCTCAGGGGGCGCCAACTATGGCTACACCTTC; CDR3: CASSRILASGGANYGYTF
size: few; J: TRBJ1-4; D: .; V: TRBV28; DNA: TGTGCCAGCAGTTCTGTCTGGGCGCAGGAAAAACTGTTTTTT; CDR3: CASSSVWAQEKLFF
size: .; J: TRBJ1-4; D: .; V: TRBV5-5; DNA: TGTGCCAGCAGCTGGGGGACGGATGAAAAACTGTTTTTT; CDR3: CASSWGTDEKLFF
size: .; J: TRBJ2-7; D: .; V: TRBV4-1; DNA: TGCGCCAGCAGCCCAGTTGGGGACACCTCCTACGAGCAGTACTTC; CDR3: CASSPVGDTSYEQYF
size: .; J: TRBJ2-3; D: .; V: TRBV14; DNA: TGTGCCAGCAGCCCTCCCTTCACAGATACGCAGTATTTT; CDR3: CASSPPFTDTQYF
size: .; J: TRBJ1-1; D: TRBD1; V: TRBV19; DNA: TGTCGGACAGGGGCGATGACTGAAGCTTTCTTT; CDR3: CRTGAMTEAFF
size: .; J: TRBJ1-4; D: .; V: TRBV30; DNA: TGTGCCTGGAGGGGGAGAGGGCACCTCCAGCTTAATGAAAAACTGTTTTTT; CDR3: CAWRGRGHLQLNEKLFF
size: .; J: TRBJ2-7; D: TRBD2; V: TRBV28; DNA: TGTGCCAGCAGTTTGATATGGCGGGAGGGCCCTCGTTATTCCTACGAGCAGTACTTC; CDR3: CASSLIWREGPRYSYEQYF
size: .; J: TRBJ2-1; D: TRBD2; V: TRBV7-2; DNA: TGTGCCAGCAGCCCGCCGGGACTAGCGCCATACAATGAGCAGTTCTTC; CDR3: CASSPPGLAPYNEQFF
size: .; J: TRBJ2-1; D: TRBD2; V: TRBV6-4; DNA: TGTGCCAGCAGTGATCCCGGGACTAGCGGCAACAATGAGCAGTTCTTC; CDR3: CASSDPGTSGNNEQFF
size: .; J: TRBJ2-3; D: .; V: TRBV4-3; DNA: TGCGCCAGCAGCCAAGGCCCTGATTCGCACAGGGCAGTGGGGAGCACAGATACGCAGTATTTT; CDR3: CASSQGPDSHRAVGSTDTQYF
size: .; J: TRBJ2-2; D: TRBD1; V: TRBV30; DNA: TGTGCCTGGAGGGAGGGACAGGGCAGCGGGGAGCTGTTTTTT; CDR3: CAWREGQGSGELFF
size: .; J: TRBJ2-1; D: TRBD1; V: TRBV29-1; DNA: TGCAGCGCCCGGGACAGCTCCTACAATGAGCAGTTCTTC; CDR3: CSARDSSYNEQFF
size: .; J: TRBJ2-1; D: TRBD2; V: TRBV9; DNA: TGTGCCAGCAGCGCCCCGGCCCTGGAAGGACTAGCGAACTCCTACAATGAGCAGTTCTTC; CDR3: CASSAPALEGLANSYNEQFF
size: once; J: TRBJ1-2; D: TRBD1; V: TRBV29-1; DNA: TGCAGCGTTGAGATGGGGGACAGGGGCCCCTATGGCTACACCTTC; CDR3: CSVEMGDRGPYGYTF
size: .; J: TRBJ2-7; D: TRBD2; V: TRBV13; DNA: TGTGCCAGCAGGTCATTCGGGGGGTTGAGCTACGAGCAGTACTTC; CDR3: CASRSFGGLSYEQYF
size: .; J: TRBJ1-4; D: TRBD1; V: TRBV25-1; DNA: TGTGCCAGCAGTGAATCCGGGACAGAAGAAAAACTGTTTTTT; CDR3: CASSESGTEEKLFF
size: .; J: TRBJ2-5; D: TRBD2; V: TRBV5-4; DNA: TGTGCCAGCAGCCTGCGACTAGCGGGGGGGGAGACCCAGTACTTC; CDR3: CASSLRLAGGETQYF
size: .; J: TRBJ2-5; D: .; V: TRBV7-3; DNA: TGTGCCAGCAGCTTAAAACCCCAAGAGACCCAGTACTTC; CDR3: CASSLKPQETQYF
size: .; J: TRBJ1-2; D: TRBD1; V: TRBV29-1; DNA: TGCAGCGCCCCCGGACAGGGGGAAAATGGCTACACCTTC; CDR3: CSAPGQGENGYTF
size: .; J: TRBJ2-1; D: .; V: TRBV5-6; DNA: TGTGCCAGCAGCTTGGCCGTAACCGGGTTGGGGGAAAATGAGCAGTTCTTC; CDR3: CASSLAVTGLGENEQFF